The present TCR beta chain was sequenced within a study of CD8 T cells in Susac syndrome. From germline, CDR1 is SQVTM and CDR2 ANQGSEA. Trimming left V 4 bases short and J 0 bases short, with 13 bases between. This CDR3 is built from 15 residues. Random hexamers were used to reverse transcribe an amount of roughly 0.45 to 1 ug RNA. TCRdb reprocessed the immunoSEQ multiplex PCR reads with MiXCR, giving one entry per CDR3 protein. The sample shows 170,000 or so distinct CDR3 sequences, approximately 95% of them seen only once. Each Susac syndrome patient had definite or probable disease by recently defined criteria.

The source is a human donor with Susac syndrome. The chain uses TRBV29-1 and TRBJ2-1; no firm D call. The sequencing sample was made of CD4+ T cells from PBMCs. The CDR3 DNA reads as TGCAGCGTTGGGGTAGGTCCGAGCTCCTACAATGAGCAGTTCTTC. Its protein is CSVGVGPSSYNEQFF.